Included here is one T cell receptor (beta chain) sequence, with context. These data belong to a study of identical twins. The germline V gene has CDR1 LNHDA and CDR2 SQIVND (reference sequence). Germline trimming cut 6 bases from V and 4 bases from J; bases unmatched to any gene: 13. This CDR3 contains 17 residues. TCRdb reprocessed the 5' RACE reads with MiXCR, giving one entry per CDR3 protein. The sample shows about 240,000 distinct CDR3 sequences, approximately 7.3% of them seen only once. Another study also made use of these data, one on yellow fever vaccine responses in identical twins.

The clonotype comes from a woman aged 18 to 35 in good health. This chain connects TRBV19 to TRBJ2-1, with 9 bases that match TRBD1. Sequencing used CD8+ T cells sorted from blood. The CDR3 sequence: CASSPILDRGPYNEQFF. CDR3 bases: TGTGCCAGTAGCCCCATCTTGGACAGGGGCCCTTACAATGAGCAGTTCTTC.